The rows below give T cell receptor beta chains drawn from one sample of a study of T-cell reconstitution after alpha-beta-depleted transplantation in children. MiXCR was run by TCRdb on the PCR reads, yielding one entry per CDR3 protein. The sample contains a few hundred thousand distinct CDR3 sequences, 25% to 30% of which appear only once. The sequencing used PBMCs, collected before TCRalphabeta/CD19-depleted stem cell transplant. All receptors come from a boy less than two years old with Wiskott-Aldrich syndrome, due to receive a stem cell transplant. Each CDR3 is given with its conserved first and last residue. The order of the fields is D gene, V gene, J gene, clone size, CDR3 protein, CDR3 DNA. A D gene is named only where the DNA matches it firmly. Only some rows state a clone size, as once, few, many or a class for expanded clones.

>TRBD2|TRBV5-1|TRBJ2-5|-
CASSFGGEVETQYF
TGCGCCAGCAGCTTCGGGGGGGAAGTGGAGACCCAGTACTTC
>TRBD2|TRBV5-8|TRBJ2-3|few
CASSLGTSLPDTQYF
TGTGCCAGCAGCTTGGGGACTAGCCTTCCAGATACGCAGTATTTT
>TRBD2|TRBV11-1|TRBJ2-5|-
CASSLVEGLAGEVQETQYF
TGTGCCAGCAGCTTAGTGGAAGGTCTAGCGGGAGAGGTCCAAGAGACCCAGTACTTC
>TRBD1|TRBV6-1|TRBJ2-1|-
CASSPRDRNNEQFF
TGTGCCAGCAGTCCCCGGGACAGGAACAATGAGCAGTTCTTC
>-|TRBV5-1|TRBJ1-6|-
CASSLEDRNSPLHF
TGCGCCAGCAGCTTGGAAGACAGGAATTCACCCCTCCACTTT
>-|TRBV27|TRBJ2-2|-
CASSPRWDTGELFF
TGTGCCAGCAGTCCCCGATGGGACACCGGGGAGCTGTTTTTT
>-|TRBV20-1|TRBJ2-2|-
CSGLILNTGELFF
TGCAGTGGCCTAATCTTGAACACCGGGGAGCTGTTTTTT
>-|TRBV5-1|TRBJ2-1|-
CASNLLGGTGEQFF
TGCGCCAGCAACCTTTTAGGGGGGACGGGTGAGCAGTTCTTC
>TRBD2|TRBV5-5|TRBJ2-1|-
CASSLAAGLAGKNEQFF
TGTGCCAGCAGCTTGGCGGCGGGACTAGCGGGCAAAAATGAGCAGTTCTTC
>-|TRBV12-3/TRBV12-4|TRBJ2-7|few
CASSLSHPYEQYF
TGTGCCAGCAGTTTAAGTCACCCCTACGAGCAGTACTTC
>-|TRBV28|TRBJ2-6|few
CASSPAWGVPLSGANVLTF
TGTGCCAGCAGTCCCGCATGGGGAGTCCCCCTCTCTGGGGCCAACGTCCTGACTTTC
>TRBD1|TRBV20-1|TRBJ1-1|few
CSAVGQGSRTEAFF
TGCAGTGCGGTAGGACAGGGTAGTCGGACTGAAGCTTTCTTT
>TRBD2|TRBV12-3/TRBV12-4|TRBJ2-1|-
CASSLALAGDYNEQFF
TGTGCCAGCAGTTTAGCGCTAGCGGGAGATTACAATGAGCAGTTCTTC
>TRBD1|TRBV20-1|TRBJ2-5|few
CSASVGGQGWETQYF
TGCAGTGCTAGCGTCGGGGGACAGGGATGGGAGACCCAGTACTTC